The 20 T cell receptor beta chains presented below share a single source sample, sequenced in a study of blood T cell repertoires in COVID-19. TCRdb keeps only in-frame clones here, not all; method: immunoSEQ multiplex PCR. The repertoire has approximately 670,000 clones, 70% to 90% of them found once; the top ten carry around 0.3%. The specimen was peripheral blood. All receptors come from a young woman with acute or convalescent COVID-19.

The CDR3 spells CASRSLPTDRDNSPLHF. The CDR3 region has the DNA TGCGCCAGCCGCTCTCTACCGACGGACAGGGATAATTCACCCCTCCACTTT. The rearrangement joins TRBV5-1 to TRBJ1-6; TRBD1 matches 8 bases. The CDR3 spans 17 residues. The germline V gene encodes CDR1 SGHRS and CDR2 YFSETQ. The J segment lost 5 bases and the V segment lost 7 bases, leaving 14 bases of the junction unmatched. Complete variable domain (other parts from reference TRBV5-1 and TRBJ1-6): KAGVTQTPRYLIKTRGQQVTLSCSPISGHRSVSWYQQTPGQGLQFLFEYFSETQRNKGNFPGRFSGRQFSNSRSEMNVSTLELGDSALYLCASRSLPTDRDNSPLHFGNGTRLTVT.

Only a few counts were recorded for this clone. The chain carries TRBV27 and TRBJ1-5; the match to TRBD1 covers 7 bases. The CDR3 is 13 amino acids. J gave up 1 base and V 6 bases, and 0 bases lay outside the gene matches. Germline CDR1 reads MNHEY; CDR2 reads SMNVEV (reference sequence). This CDR3 reads CASRGQSNQPQHF. The CDR3 DNA sequence: TGTGCCAGCAGGGGACAGAGCAATCAGCCCCAGCATTTT.

Note on this clone: The sample holds other DNA sequences that translate to the same CDR3. The V and J genes are TRBV29-1 and TRBJ1-5; the match to TRBD1 covers 7 bases. CDR1 SQVTM and CDR2 ANQGSEA come from the germline V gene. The CDR3 has 12 residues. The V gene end was trimmed by 5 bases and the J gene end by 5 bases; junction bases not matched to a gene: 3. CDR3 region: CSVRQGDQPQHF. The CDR3 coding sequence is TGCAGCGTTCGACAGGGTGATCAGCCCCAGCATTTT.

This clone was picked up one time. CDR3 DNA sequence: TGCGCCAGCAGCTTGGGACTAGCGGGGGGCCCGAACACCGGGGAGCTGTTTTTT. Its translation: CASSLGLAGGPNTGELFF. The gene calls are TRBV5-1 and TRBJ2-2; 13 nucleotides align to TRBD2. There are 18 residues in the CDR3. J was trimmed by 0 bases and V by 0 bases; bases with no gene match: 2. CDR1 SGHRS and CDR2 YFSETQ come from the germline V gene.

This clone has just one count. The rearrangement joins TRBV19 to TRBJ1-6; TRBD1 agrees at 7 bases. Trimming cost V 6 bases and J 7 bases; bases outside gene matches: 9. The germline V gene encodes CDR1 LNHDA and CDR2 SQIVND (reference sequence). This CDR3 region has 15 residues. The chain's CDR3 is CASSNLGTANSPLHF. The CDR3 nucleotides are TGTGCCAGTAGCAACCTCGGGACAGCAAATTCACCCCTCCACTTT.

The rearrangement links TRBV2 to TRBJ2-2, with 7 bases lining up with TRBD2. The V and J ends lost 7 bases and 7 bases, in that order; junction bases with no gene match: 6. CDR3 length: 13 amino acids. CDR1 and CDR2 from the germline V gene are SNHLY and FYNNEI. CDR3 bases: TGTGCCAGCACCATGAGCGGGGACGGGGAGCTGTTTTTT. Translating it yields CASTMSGDGELFF.

The chain combines TRBV6-5 with TRBJ1-5; no clear D gene. This CDR3 comprises 14 residues. Trimming shortened V by 6 bases and J by 5 bases, and 14 bases separated the two germline ends. The germline V gene encodes CDR1 MNHEY and CDR2 SVGAGI. The CDR3 loop reads CASSPGGEHQPQHF. The CDR3 nucleotides are TGTGCCAGCAGCCCCGGCGGCGAGCATCAGCCCCAGCATTTT.

The chain recombines TRBV4-1 with TRBJ1-6; 10 positions agree with TRBD1. Trimming at V came to 1 base and at J to 9 bases, leaving 12 bases not matched to a gene. Germline V gene lookup returns CDR1 MGHRA and CDR2 YSYEKL. This CDR3 comprises 18 residues. CDR3 coding DNA: TGCGCCAGCAGCCAAGGCCTCGACAGGGGGCCTTCATTTTCACCCCTCCACTTT. Amino acids: CASSQGLDRGPSFSPLHF.

V is TRBV2 and J is TRBJ2-7; tentatively, D is TRBD1 (5 bases). The germline V gene encodes CDR1 SNHLY and CDR2 FYNNEI. Between the trimmed V and J ends, which lost 1 base and 4 bases, there was a span of 8 bases. CDR3 length: 13 amino acids. In DNA form, the CDR3 reads TGTGCCAGCAGTGAAGGGGGCGAGTACGAGCAGTACTTC. Its translation is CASSEGGEYEQYF.

The chain links TRBV19 to TRBJ2-7; D ambiguous. Germline CDR1 LNHDA, CDR2 SQIVND (reference sequence). The CDR3 runs 14 residues. The ends were cut back, 1 base at V and 2 bases at J, with 9 bases in the middle. CDR3 nucleotide sequence: TGTGCCAGTAGTATAGCCGACACCCCCTACGAGCAGTACTTC. Amino acid sequence: CASSIADTPYEQYF.

The rearrangement uses TRBV13 and TRBJ1-2; TRBD1 matches at 8 bases. J lost 6 bases, V lost 5 bases, and 11 bases had no gene match. The V gene's germline CDR1 is PRHDT and CDR2 FYEKMQ (reference sequence). The CDR3 has 15 residues. The CDR3, as DNA: TGTGCCAGCAGCGGAACAGGGGGGCCCGGGGATGGCTACACCTTC. It encodes CASSGTGGPGDGYTF.

The chain carries TRBV6-5 and TRBJ2-7; D may be TRBD1 (5 bases). Germline V lookup: CDR1 MNHEY, CDR2 SVGAGI. Trimming removed 4 bases from V and 2 bases from J, with 12 bases in between. This CDR3 is 14 amino acids long. The CDR3 loop reads CASSSPRGPYEQYF. CDR3 in DNA: TGTGCCAGCAGTTCCCCAAGGGGCCCCTACGAGCAGTACTTC.

V is TRBV27 and J is TRBJ1-4, with D possibly being TRBD1 (6 bases). The germline V gene has CDR1 MNHEY and CDR2 SMNVEV (reference sequence). V lost 6 bases and J 5 bases, leaving 19 bases between the germline ends. This CDR3 has 16 residues. The CDR3 region has the DNA TGTGCCAGCAGCCCCCTTCCGGGACAAACGAATGAAAAACTGTTTTTT. It encodes CASSPLPGQTNEKLFF.

The genes are TRBV7-8 and TRBJ1-1; a weak D match, TRBD1 (5 bases). The length of the CDR3 is 14 residues. The ends were cut back, 3 bases at V and 2 bases at J, with 10 bases in the middle. CDR1 SGHVS and CDR2 FQNEAQ come from the germline V gene. The CDR3 coding sequence is TGTGCCAGCAGCTTGGGCAGGGCTAACACTGAAGCTTTCTTT. It codes for CASSLGRANTEAFF. The full variable domain, completed using reference TRBV7-8 and TRBJ1-1, is GAGVSQSPRYKVAKRGQDVALRCDPISGHVSLFWYQQALGQGPEFLTYFQNEAQLDKSGLPSDRFFAERPEGSVSTLKIQRTQQEDSAVYLCASSLGRANTEAFFGQGTRLTVV.

A remark on this clone: One end of the junction does not line up with germline, which may come from a read error. The chain joins TRBV4-1 to TRBJ1-2; D may be TRBD1 (5 bases). This CDR3 has 15 residues. Germline CDR1 reads MGHRA; CDR2 reads YSYEKL. CDR3 sequence (DNA): TGCGCCAGCAACCAAGTTTATTCCCGGAGGGGTGGCTACACCTTC. Its protein product is CASNQVYSRRGGYTF.

This sequence joins TRBV19 and TRBJ1-1; 7 bases line up with TRBD1. Per germline, CDR1 LNHDA and CDR2 SQIVND (reference sequence). With V trimmed by 0 bases and J by 4 bases, 5 bases remained unmatched. The CDR3 loop spans 15 amino acids. The CDR3 sequence: CASSIDPGQITEAFF. CDR3 coding DNA: TGTGCCAGTAGTATAGATCCGGGACAGATCACTGAAGCTTTCTTT.

The chain has TRBV6-5 and TRBJ2-7, with D maybe TRBD2 (7 bases). Germline CDR1 reads MNHEY; CDR2 reads SVGAGI. Trimming shortened V by 10 bases and J by 11 bases, and 18 bases separated the two germline ends. The CDR3 consists of 11 residues. The CDR3 is CATSSGGRKYF. The CDR3 coding sequence is TGTGCCACCTCCTCGGGGGGCAGGAAGTACTTC.

This clone has only one observation. This sequence joins TRBV10-3 and TRBJ1-5; D is undetermined. The CDR3 consists of 15 residues. CDR1 ENHRY and CDR2 SYGVKD come from the germline V gene. V lost 4 bases and J 0 bases, leaving 10 bases between the germline ends. DNA for the CDR3: TGTGCCATCAGTGCGGGAAGGTTTAGCAATCAGCCCCAGCATTTT. It encodes CAISAGRFSNQPQHF.

The V gene is TRBV7-6, the J gene TRBJ2-3, with TRBD2 matching 10 bases. Germline-derived CDR1 and CDR2 are SGHVS and FNYEAQ. V trimming: 5 bases; J trimming: 2 bases; junction bases outside the gene matches: 4. The CDR3 length is 15 residues. The CDR3 nucleotides read TGTGCCAGCAGCAAGAGCGGGGGGGCCACAGATACGCAGTATTTT. Translating it yields CASSKSGGATDTQYF.

J is TRBJ1-2 and V is TRBV5-4; D is undetermined. CDR3 length: 17 amino acids. The V gene's germline CDR1 is SGHNT and CDR2 YYREEE (reference sequence). The germline V and J ends were trimmed by 1 base and 4 bases, with 20 bases remaining between them. The CDR3 DNA reads TGTGCCAGCAGCTTGTGGTTACGATTACAGAAGCCCTATGGCTACACCTTC. It codes for CASSLWLRLQKPYGYTF.